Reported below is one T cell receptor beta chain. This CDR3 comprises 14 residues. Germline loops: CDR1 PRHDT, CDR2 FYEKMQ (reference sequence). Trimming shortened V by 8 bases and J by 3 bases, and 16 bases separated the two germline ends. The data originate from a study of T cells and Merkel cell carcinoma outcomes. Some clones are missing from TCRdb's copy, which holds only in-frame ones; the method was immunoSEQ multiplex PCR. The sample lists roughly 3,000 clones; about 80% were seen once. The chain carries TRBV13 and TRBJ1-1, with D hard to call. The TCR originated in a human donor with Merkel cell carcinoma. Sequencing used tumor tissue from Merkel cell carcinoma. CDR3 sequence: CASQRRVRDTEAFF. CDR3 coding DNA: TGTGCCAGCCAGCGGCGGGTTAGGGACACTGAAGCTTTCTTT.